This TCR beta chain is drawn from a study of CD8+CD57+ T cells in acquired aplastic anemia. Background on the study: The DNA of sorted CD4+ and CD8+ cells averaged roughly 3.2 ug.

The TCR beta profiling, which covered VDJ combination and CDR3 sequence, was carried out using genomic DNA as the template. TCRdb reprocessed the reads with MiXCR, giving one entry per CDR3 protein. The top ten hold about 0.8% of the sample, which has roughly 500,000 distinct CDR3 sequences, around 30% seen once. Study-wide points: Patients and controls turned out to have 25 to 30 CD8+ CDR3 sequences in common.

This clonotype was counted at least ten times. No antigen is known for it. Patients chosen for sequencing had shown CD8+CD57+ cell expansion by flow cytometry. The patients all had a severe acquired aplastic anemia diagnosis. Receipt of therapy had not occurred in any patient by the time of blood sampling. The receptor was derived from a human donor with aplastic anemia. The specimen sequenced was sorted CD4+, CD8+, or CD8+CD57+ T cells (not recorded which) from PBMCs.

CDR3 loop: CASTSSNTIYF. In nucleotides, the CDR3 is TGTGCCAGCACCTCATCAAACACCATATATTTT. This chain uses TRBV4-2 with TRBJ1-3; D gene ambiguous. CDR1 LGHNA and CDR2 YNFKEQ come from the germline V gene. The V gene lost 7 bases and the J gene lost 6 bases, with 7 bases spanning the gap. This CDR3 is 11 amino acids long.